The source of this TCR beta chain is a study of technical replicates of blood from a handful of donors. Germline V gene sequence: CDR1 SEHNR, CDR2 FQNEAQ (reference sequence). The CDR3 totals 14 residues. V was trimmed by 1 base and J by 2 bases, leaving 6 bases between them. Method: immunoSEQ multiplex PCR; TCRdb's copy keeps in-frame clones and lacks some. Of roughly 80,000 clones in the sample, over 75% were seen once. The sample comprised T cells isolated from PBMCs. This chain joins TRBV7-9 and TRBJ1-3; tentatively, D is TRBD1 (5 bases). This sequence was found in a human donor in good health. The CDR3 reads CASSLGQPGNTIYF. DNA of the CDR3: TGTGCCAGCAGCTTAGGACAGCCTGGAAACACCATATATTTT.